This is a list of T cell receptor beta chains from one sample in a study of cytomegalovirus exposure and HLA in healthy donors. TCRdb's copy holds only in-frame clones and misses some; the assay was immunoSEQ multiplex PCR. The table includes 190,000 or so clones, over 80% detected once. Source material: PBMCs. These receptors were taken from a woman aged 45 to 65 in good health and CMV-seropositive. The CDR3 runs from the conserved cysteine through the conserved F or W. Each record gives: CDR3 length, D gene, V gene, J gene, clone size, CDR3 protein, CDR3 DNA. A D gene is named only where the DNA matches it firmly. A row's size may be missing; if present it is once, few, many or a size class.

>14|TRBD2|TRBV10-3|TRBJ2-3|.
CATRAGESTDTQYF
TGTGCCACCCGAGCGGGGGAGAGCACAGATACGCAGTATTTT
>13|TRBD1|TRBV6-6|TRBJ1-3|.
CASRDDRADTIYF
TGTGCCAGCAGGGACGACAGGGCGGACACCATATATTTT
>15|TRBD1|TRBV28|TRBJ1-4|.
CASSPHRGGNEKLFF
TGTGCCAGCAGTCCTCACAGGGGCGGTAATGAAAAACTGTTTTTT
>15|.|TRBV7-2|TRBJ1-2|.
CASSSPDPGAYGYTF
TGTGCCAGCAGCTCCCCGGACCCAGGGGCCTATGGCTACACCTTC
>14|.|TRBV5-1|TRBJ1-1|.
CASSLEGANTEAFF
TGCGCCAGCAGCTTGGAAGGGGCTAACACTGAAGCTTTCTTT
>16|TRBD1|TRBV5-1|TRBJ2-7|once
CASSFPRQGALYEQYF
TGCGCCAGCAGCTTTCCTCGACAGGGGGCCCTCTACGAGCAGTACTTC
>15|TRBD1|TRBV7-9|TRBJ1-4|.
CASSLDRDHEEKLFF
TGTGCCAGCAGTCTCGACAGGGACCATGAAGAAAAACTGTTTTTT
>14|.|TRBV9|TRBJ1-5|.
CASSVGRRDQPQHF
TGTGCCAGCAGCGTAGGACGGAGGGATCAGCCCCAGCATTTT
>16|.|TRBV28|TRBJ1-5|.
CASSYETGGSNQPQHF
TGTGCCAGCAGTTATGAGACGGGAGGTAGCAATCAGCCCCAGCATTTT
>16|.|TRBV7-2|TRBJ2-3|.
CASSLGSQLLTDTQYF
TGTGCCAGCAGCTTAGGTAGTCAACTACTCACAGATACGCAGTATTTT
>13|.|TRBV4-1|TRBJ1-1|.
CASSQAVNTEAFF
TGCGCCAGCAGCCAAGCAGTAAACACTGAAGCTTTCTTT
>14|.|TRBV5-4|TRBJ2-5|.
CASSLSMYQETQYF
TGTGCCAGCAGCTTGTCAATGTACCAAGAGACCCAGTACTTC
>14|.|TRBV30|TRBJ1-1|.
CAWSVLKLNTEAFF
TGTGCCTGGAGTGTACTTAAGTTGAACACTGAAGCTTTCTTT
>18|TRBD1|TRBV13|TRBJ1-6|.
CASSLGRSGGSYNSPLHF
TGTGCCAGCAGCTTAGGCCGGTCAGGGGGGTCCTATAATTCACCCCTCCACTTT
>17|TRBD1|TRBV25-1|TRBJ1-4|.
CASSEYLGTVDNEKLFF
TGTGCCAGCAGTGAATATCTCGGGACAGTTGACAATGAAAAACTGTTTTTT
>14|TRBD1|TRBV7-9|TRBJ1-6|.
CASSSDRVDSPLHF
TGTGCCAGCAGTTCGGACAGGGTCGACTCACCCCTCCACTTT
>16|TRBD1|TRBV11-2|TRBJ2-5|.
CASSPEHGQGRETQYF
TGTGCCAGCAGCCCCGAACACGGACAGGGGCGGGAGACCCAGTACTTC
>16|.|TRBV5-4|TRBJ2-3|.
CASSLDPRGSTDTQYF
TGTGCCAGCAGCTTGGATCCGCGGGGTAGCACAGATACGCAGTATTTT
>13|TRBD1|TRBV6-5|TRBJ2-7|.
CASSRDRGSEQYF
TGTGCCAGCAGTCGGGACAGGGGGAGCGAGCAGTACTTC
>14|.|TRBV6-6|TRBJ2-4|.
CASSHDIAKNIQYF
TGTGCCAGCAGTCATGACATAGCCAAAAACATTCAGTACTTC
>14|TRBD1|TRBV9|TRBJ1-2|.
CASSSRQGVFGYTF
TGTGCCAGCAGCTCTCGACAGGGGGTATTTGGCTACACCTTC
>14|TRBD1|TRBV5-8|TRBJ2-7|.
CASSERDRTYEQYF
TGTGCCAGCAGCGAACGGGACAGAACCTACGAGCAGTACTTC
>15|.|TRBV5-1|TRBJ1-2|.
CASSLGTESNYGYTF
TGCGCCAGCAGCTTGGGGACAGAATCCAACTATGGCTACACCTTC
>16|TRBD2|TRBV30|TRBJ2-3|.
CACAILAGSSTDTQYF
TGTGCCTGCGCAATACTAGCGGGGAGTTCCACAGATACGCAGTATTTT
>13|.|TRBV7-2|TRBJ1-2|.
CASSSGGTKGYTF
TGTGCCAGCAGCTCCGGAGGGACCAAGGGCTACACCTTC
>13|.|TRBV6-5|TRBJ1-1|.
CASTYQGSAEAFF
TGTGCCAGCACCTACCAGGGAAGCGCTGAAGCTTTCTTT
>16|.|TRBV5-1|TRBJ2-3|.
CASRDRRGTSTDTQYF
TGCGCCAGCAGGGATAGGAGGGGCACTAGCACAGATACGCAGTATTTT
>15|TRBD1|TRBV5-8|TRBJ2-7|.
CASSFGTGSSYEQYF
TGTGCCAGCAGCTTTGGGACAGGGAGCTCCTACGAGCAGTACTTC
>14|.|TRBV19|TRBJ1-5|.
CASSIRRSNQPQHF
TGTGCCAGTAGTATACGGAGAAGCAATCAGCCCCAGCATTTT
>16|.|TRBV4-2|TRBJ1-5|.
CASSQGEGSSNQPQHF
TGTGCCAGCAGCCAAGGTGAGGGATCTAGCAATCAGCCCCAGCATTTT
>17|TRBD1|TRBV28|TRBJ1-2|.
CASTGEDRGRFVYGYTF
TGTGCCAGCACCGGTGAAGACAGGGGGCGCTTCGTCTATGGCTACACCTTC
>17|TRBD2|TRBV18|TRBJ2-1|.
CASSPSILSGGVNEQFF
TGTGCCAGCTCACCAAGCATCCTAAGCGGGGGGGTAAATGAGCAGTTCTTC
>19|.|TRBV9|TRBJ1-1|.
CASSANPRLAGVPYVEAFF
TGTGCCAGCAGCGCCAACCCCCGACTGGCAGGGGTTCCCTATGTTGAAGCTTTCTTT
>14|.|TRBV19|TRBJ1-1|few
CATQAAGAYTEAFF
TGTGCCACTCAAGCGGCAGGGGCGTACACTGAAGCTTTCTTT
>14|TRBD1|TRBV19|TRBJ1-2|once
CASSPTGENYGYTF
TGTGCCAGTAGTCCAACAGGGGAGAACTATGGCTACACCTTC
>14|.|TRBV28|TRBJ1-2|.
CASSSPSTSYGYTF
TGTGCCAGCAGTTCCCCGTCCACCAGCTATGGCTACACCTTC
>16|.|TRBV19|TRBJ2-5|.
CASSIGAGEGEETQYF
TGTGCCAGTAGTATAGGGGCAGGGGAAGGTGAAGAGACCCAGTACTTC
>15|.|TRBV28|TRBJ2-7|.
CASSPSRGMKYEQYF
TGTGCCAGCAGCCCTTCGCGGGGTATGAAATACGAGCAGTACTTC
>16|TRBD2|TRBV7-2|TRBJ2-1|.
CASSLQLAGGPNEQFF
TGTGCCAGCAGCTTACAACTAGCGGGGGGGCCCAATGAGCAGTTCTTC
>15|.|TRBV5-5|TRBJ2-3|few
CASSLGGWSTDTQYF
TGTGCCAGCAGCTTGGGCGGTTGGAGCACAGATACGCAGTATTTT
>16|.|TRBV9|TRBJ1-6|.
CASSPEPSSYNSPLHF
TGTGCCAGCAGCCCCGAACCTAGCTCCTATAATTCACCCCTCCACTTT
>14|.|TRBV27|TRBJ2-3|.
CASSFSRAPDTQYF
TGTGCCAGCAGTTTCTCCAGGGCCCCAGATACGCAGTATTTT
>13|.|TRBV5-1|TRBJ2-3|once
CASSFPSTDTQYF
TGCGCCAGCAGCTTTCCTAGCACAGATACGCAGTATTTT
>17|.|TRBV6-1|TRBJ1-1|few
CASSEYAGRFSNTEAFF
TGTGCCAGCAGTGAATATGCAGGGCGCTTCTCGAACACTGAAGCTTTCTTT
>16|TRBD2|TRBV5-1|TRBJ2-1|.
CASSLVSGGYYNEQFF
TGCGCCAGCAGCTTGGTGTCCGGGGGGTACTACAATGAGCAGTTCTTC
>15|.|TRBV9|TRBJ2-2|.
CASSARQLNTGELFF
TGTGCCAGCAGCGCAAGACAGCTTAACACCGGGGAGCTGTTTTTT
>12|.|TRBV30|TRBJ2-7|.
CAWSVGGFEQYF
TGTGCCTGGAGTGTAGGAGGGTTTGAGCAGTACTTC
>14|TRBD1|TRBV2|TRBJ2-7|.
CASSGGQGSYEQYF
TGTGCCAGCAGTGGGGGACAGGGGTCGTACGAGCAGTACTTC
>17|TRBD1|TRBV4-1|TRBJ2-5|once
CASSPDSGTGWGETQYF
TGCGCCAGCAGCCCGGACTCCGGGACAGGGTGGGGGGAGACCCAGTACTTC
>15|TRBD1|TRBV5-1|TRBJ1-1|.
CASSLSDRGLTEAFF
TGCGCCAGCAGCTTGTCGGACAGGGGGCTTACTGAAGCTTTCTTT